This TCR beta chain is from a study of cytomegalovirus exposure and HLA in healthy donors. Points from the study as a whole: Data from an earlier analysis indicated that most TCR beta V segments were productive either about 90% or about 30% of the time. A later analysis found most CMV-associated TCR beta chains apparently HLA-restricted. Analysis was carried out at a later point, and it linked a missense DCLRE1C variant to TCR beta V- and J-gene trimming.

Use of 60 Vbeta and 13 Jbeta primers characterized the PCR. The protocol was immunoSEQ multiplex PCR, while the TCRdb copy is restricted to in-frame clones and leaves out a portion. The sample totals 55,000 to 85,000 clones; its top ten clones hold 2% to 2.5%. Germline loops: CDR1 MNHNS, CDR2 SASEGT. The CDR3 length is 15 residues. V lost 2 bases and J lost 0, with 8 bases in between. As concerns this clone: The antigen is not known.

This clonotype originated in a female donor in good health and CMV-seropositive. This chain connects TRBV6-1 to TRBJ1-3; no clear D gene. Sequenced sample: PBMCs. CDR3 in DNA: TGTGCCAGCAGTGAATGGGCCGACTCTGGAAACACCATATATTTT. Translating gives CASSEWADSGNTIYF.